What follows are 18 T cell receptor beta chains derived from one specimen sequenced in a study of spatial heterogeneity in lung cancer. Time point in this sample: sample taken at primary tumor resection. From tumor, nontumor lung or frozen PBMC, whole RNA was taken unsorted for sequencing. TCRdb independently ran MiXCR on the 5' RACE reads; one entry per CDR3 protein. This sample has 950 to 1,200 distinct CDR3 sequences, with 70% found just once. The sequences come from PBMCs, collected at surgery. All receptors derive from a male donor with early-stage non-small cell lung cancer.

This clonotype showed up just a few times. This beta chain is a stray sequence in a library constructed for alpha chains; its clone size is not meaningful. This chain joins TRBV7-9 and TRBJ1-6, with D uncertain. CDR1 and CDR2 from the germline V gene are SEHNR and FQNEAQ (reference sequence). This CDR3 has 12 residues. Trimming stripped 1 base from V and 8 bases from J, with 3 bases between. CDR3 region: CASSLVDSPLHF. In nucleotides, the CDR3 is TGTGCCAGCAGCTTAGTGGATTCACCCCTCCACTTT. Supplemented by reference TRBV7-9 and TRBJ1-6, the full variable domain reads DTGVSQNPRHKITKRGQNVTFRCDPISEHNRLYWYRQTLGQGPEFLTYFQNEAQLEKSRLLSDRFSAERPKGSFSTLEIQRTEQGDSAMYLCASSLVDSPLHFGNGTRLTVT.

On this clonotype: Because this beta chain is a stray read in a library intended to capture alpha chains, its abundance should not be given much weight. The J gene is TRBJ1-5, the V gene TRBV20-1; maybe TRBD1 (5 bases). The CDR3 covers 14 residues. V was cut by 3 bases and J by 0 bases, with 9 bases left in between. In germline, CDR1 is DFQATT, CDR2 SNEGSKA (reference sequence). The CDR3 region has the DNA TGCAGTGCTAGCGAGGGGTATAGCAATCAGCCCCAGCATTTT. Its protein is CSASEGYSNQPQHF.

In regard to this clonotype: This beta chain is an unintended read in a library built for alpha chains; its size means little. J is TRBJ2-7 and V is TRBV29-1, with D perhaps matching TRBD2 (5 bases). Trimming stripped 4 bases from V and 5 bases from J, with 12 bases between. The CDR3 length is 12 residues. The germline CDR1 and CDR2 sequences are SQVTM and ANQGSEA. CDR3 sequence reads: CSVVVSGNEQYF. The DNA of the CDR3 is TGCAGCGTTGTGGTGTCGGGAAACGAGCAGTACTTC.

Note on this clonotype: Because this beta chain is a stray read in a library intended to capture alpha chains, its abundance should not be given much weight. The chain combines TRBV7-8 with TRBJ2-5; no reliable D call. CDR1 is SGHVS, CDR2 FQNEAQ, per germline. The CDR3 totals 16 residues. Between the trimmed V and J ends, which lost 4 bases and 6 bases, there was a span of 21 bases. In nucleotides, the CDR3 is TGTGCCAGCAGCTCTCCATTGAGACTCGAAGGGAAGACCCAGTACTTC. Amino acid sequence: CASSSPLRLEGKTQYF.

With regard to this clonotype: Because this beta chain is a stray read in a library intended to capture alpha chains, its abundance should not be given much weight. The rearrangement uses TRBV9 and TRBJ2-7, with TRBD2 identical over 9 bases. Germline assignment: CDR1 SGDLS and CDR2 YYNGEE. The CDR3 consists of 14 residues. The trim removed 3 bases at V and 6 bases at J, leaving 7 bases unmatched. CDR3 in DNA: TGTGCCAGCAGCGGACTCCTTAGCGGGAGCGAGCAGTACTTC. The encoded protein is CASSGLLSGSEQYF.

With respect to this clonotype: This beta chain slipped into a library made for alpha chains as a stray read, so its size is not meaningful. This chain connects TRBV5-1 to TRBJ1-1; no definite D call. The V gene's germline CDR1 is SGHRS and CDR2 YFSETQ. V was shortened by 4 bases and J by 2 bases, with 12 bases between the two germline ends. The CDR3 runs 14 residues. In nucleotides, the CDR3 is TGCGCCAGCAGCCCCCAGCCTTCTAACACTGAAGCTTTCTTT. It specifies CASSPQPSNTEAFF.

A remark on this clonotype: The size of this beta chain means little, since it is a stray read in a library made for alpha chains. The chain carries TRBV20-1 and TRBJ2-5; D might be TRBD1 (6 bases). This CDR3 has 15 residues. Germline V lookup: CDR1 DFQATT, CDR2 SNEGSKA (reference sequence). V was clipped by 0 bases and J by 2 bases, with 13 bases between them. CDR3 sequence (DNA): TGCAGTGCTAGAGATCTACGACAGGTTCAAGAGACCCAGTACTTC. Translating gives CSARDLRQVQETQYF.

As regards this clonotype: Because this beta chain is a stray read in a library intended to capture alpha chains, its abundance should not be given much weight. The chain carries TRBV7-2 and TRBJ2-3; D is unclear. Germline CDR1 SGHTA, CDR2 FQGNSA. This CDR3 is 15 amino acids long. Trimming pared 2 bases from V and 3 bases from J, leaving 12 bases between. As DNA, the CDR3 is TGTGCCAGCAGCTTATCAGGTTTTTGGACAGATACGCAGTATTTT. Translating it yields CASSLSGFWTDTQYF.

Of note for this clonotype: With the library built for alpha chains, this beta chain is off target and its frequency is not meaningful. The chain combines TRBV28 with TRBJ1-4; 9 bases line up with TRBD1. The CDR3 sequence is 15 residues long. Per the germline V gene, CDR1 is MDHEN and CDR2 is SYDVKM. The trim removed 1 base at V and 5 bases at J, leaving 2 bases unmatched. CDR3 sequence (DNA): TGTGCCAGCAGTTTATCCGGACAGGGGAATGAAAAACTGTTTTTT. It encodes CASSLSGQGNEKLFF.

In this sample, this clonotype turned up a few times. This beta chain represents an off-target read in a library built for alpha chains; its size is of limited meaning. J is TRBJ1-1 and V is TRBV24-1, with 8 bases aligning to TRBD1. J lost 9 bases, V lost 6 bases, and 8 bases had no gene match. The CDR3 runs to 13 residues. Germline V gives CDR1 KGHDR, CDR2 SFDVKD. The CDR3 loop reads CATSRGDRSKAFF. The DNA of the CDR3 is TGTGCCACCAGTCGGGGGGACAGGAGCAAAGCTTTCTTT.

On this clonotype: The size of this beta chain means little, since it is a stray read in a library made for alpha chains. This chain uses TRBV6-5 with TRBJ2-5, with D possibly called TRBD1 or TRBD2 (5 bases each). Germline V gene data show CDR1 as MNHEY and CDR2 as SVGAGI. CDR3 length: 15 residues. Trimming took off 5 bases at V and 1 base at J, with 14 bases between the two ends. The CDR3 nucleotides are TGTGCCAGCAGTCGGGAAGGGGCGACCCAAGAGACCCAGTACTTC. Encoded protein: CASSREGATQETQYF.

Remarks on this clonotype: In a library made to pick up alpha chains, this beta chain is a stray read with a size that means little. V gene TRBV12-5 combines with J gene TRBJ2-3; D not resolved. Trimming pared 1 base from V and 0 bases from J, leaving 8 bases between. The CDR3 totals 15 residues. CDR1 and CDR2 (germline): LGHNT, FRNRAP. The CDR3 spells CASGLAPDSTDTQYF. CDR3 in DNA: TGTGCTAGTGGTTTGGCTCCCGACAGCACAGATACGCAGTATTTT. Full variable domain (rest looked up from reference TRBV12-5 and TRBJ2-3): DARVTQTPRHKVTEMGQEVTMRCQPILGHNTVFWYRQTMMQGLELLAYFRNRAPLDDSGMPKDRFSAEMPDATLATLKIQPSEPRDSAVYFCASGLAPDSTDTQYFGPGTRLTVL.

As concerns this clonotype: The library was built for alpha chains, so this beta chain is an off-target read and its size means little. The chain uses TRBV29-1 and TRBJ2-7; 10 bases match TRBD1. With 7 bases clipped from V and 7 bases from J, the junction kept 10 bases outside the gene matches. This CDR3 spans 13 amino acids. Germline loops: CDR1 SQVTM, CDR2 ANQGSEA. The CDR3 sequence: CSADGQGGREQYF. The CDR3 coding sequence is TGCAGCGCCGACGGACAGGGGGGAAGAGAGCAGTACTTC.

As regards this clonotype: The library was built for alpha chains, so this beta chain is an off-target read and its size means little. This sequence joins TRBV9 and TRBJ2-7, with D possibly TRBD2 on 5 matching bases. This CDR3 is 12 amino acids long. Germline V gene data show CDR1 as SGDLS and CDR2 as YYNGEE. V was cut by 3 bases and J by 7 bases, with 11 bases left in between. CDR3 amino acids: CASSARTGEQYF. The CDR3 bases are TGTGCCAGCAGCGCCCGGACTGGGGAGCAGTACTTC. Complete variable domain (other parts from reference TRBV9 and TRBJ2-7): DSGVTQTPKHLITATGQRVTLRCSPRSGDLSVYWYQQSLDQGLQFLIQYYNGEERAKGNILERFSAQQFPDLHSELNLSSLELGDSALYFCASSARTGEQYFGPGTRLTVT.

As to this clonotype: This beta chain is off target for a library built for alpha chains, so its abundance means little. This chain connects TRBV29-1 to TRBJ2-5; TRBD1 or TRBD2 may be the D gene (5 bases each). V dropped 6 bases and J dropped 4 bases, with 12 bases sitting between them. Germline-derived CDR1 and CDR2 are SQVTM and ANQGSEA. The CDR3 consists of 12 residues. CDR3 nucleotide sequence: TGCAGCGTGGGGCGAGAGGGAGAGACCCAGTACTTC. This translates into CSVGREGETQYF.

About this clonotype: Because the library targeted alpha chains, this beta chain is an off-target read whose size means little. The gene calls are TRBV3-1 and TRBJ2-3; D remains ambiguous. This CDR3 is 14 amino acids long. The germline V gene has CDR1 LGHDT and CDR2 YNNKEL (reference sequence). V was trimmed by 6 bases and J by 3 bases, leaving 13 bases between them. CDR3 DNA sequence: TGTGCCAGCAGTCCTTGGGCCGAAACAGATACGCAGTATTTT. Encoded protein: CASSPWAETDTQYF.

Only a few counts were recorded for this clonotype. With the library built for alpha chains, this beta chain is off target and its frequency is not meaningful. The rearrangement uses TRBV7-9 and TRBJ2-7; either TRBD1 or TRBD2 may supply D (5 bases each). CDR1 is SEHNR, CDR2 FQNEAQ, per germline (reference sequence). Deletions cut 8 bases from V and 1 base from J, with 9 bases between. The CDR3 is made up of 12 amino acids. CDR3 in amino acids: CASGDGSYEQYF. DNA of the CDR3: TGTGCCAGCGGGGACGGATCCTACGAGCAGTACTTC.

On this clonotype: Since it is a stray read in a library aimed at alpha chains, this beta chain has a size that is not meaningful. The chain combines TRBV5-1 with TRBJ2-7; D ambiguous. CDR3 length: 13 amino acids. The germline V gene has CDR1 SGHRS and CDR2 YFSETQ. Between the trimmed V and J ends, which lost 0 bases and 2 bases, there was a span of 6 bases. CDR3 sequence: CASSLGLTYEQYF. CDR3 sequence (DNA): TGCGCCAGCAGCTTGGGCCTAACCTACGAGCAGTACTTC.